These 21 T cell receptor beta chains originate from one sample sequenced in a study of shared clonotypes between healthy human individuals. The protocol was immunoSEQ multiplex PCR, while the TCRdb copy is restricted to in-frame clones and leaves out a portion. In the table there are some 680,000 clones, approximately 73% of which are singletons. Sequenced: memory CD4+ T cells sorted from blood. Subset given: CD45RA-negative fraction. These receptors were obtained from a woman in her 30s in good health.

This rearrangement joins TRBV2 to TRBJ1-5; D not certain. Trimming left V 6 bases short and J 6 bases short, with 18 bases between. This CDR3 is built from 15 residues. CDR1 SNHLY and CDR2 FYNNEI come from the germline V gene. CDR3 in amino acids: CASRRTSGFSQPQHF. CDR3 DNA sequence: TGTGCCAGCAGACGAACTTCGGGGTTCTCTCAGCCCCAGCATTTT.

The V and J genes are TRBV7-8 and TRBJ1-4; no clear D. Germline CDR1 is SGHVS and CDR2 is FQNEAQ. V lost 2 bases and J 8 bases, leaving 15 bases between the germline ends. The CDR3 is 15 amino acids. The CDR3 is CASSLRKRPGEKLFF. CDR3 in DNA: TGTGCCAGCAGCTTACGAAAGCGGCCTGGGGAAAAACTGTTTTTT.

CDR3 residues: CASSQDNPASSYNEQFF. CDR3 in DNA: TGTGCCAGCAGCCAAGATAACCCTGCCAGCTCCTACAATGAGCAGTTCTTC. The chain is built from TRBV4-2 and TRBJ2-1; D not resolved. Trimming stripped 0 bases from V and 0 bases from J, with 12 bases between. The CDR3 is 17 amino acids. The germline V gene has CDR1 LGHNA and CDR2 YNFKEQ.

CDR3 residues: CASSLGTGIQETQYF. The CDR3 DNA follows: TGTGCCAGCAGTTTGGGGACAGGGATACAAGAGACCCAGTACTTC. The rearrangement joins TRBV28 to TRBJ2-5; TRBD1 matches 9 bases. This CDR3 has 15 residues. V trimming: 3 bases; J trimming: 2 bases; junction bases outside the gene matches: 4. CDR1 MDHEN and CDR2 SYDVKM come from the germline V gene.

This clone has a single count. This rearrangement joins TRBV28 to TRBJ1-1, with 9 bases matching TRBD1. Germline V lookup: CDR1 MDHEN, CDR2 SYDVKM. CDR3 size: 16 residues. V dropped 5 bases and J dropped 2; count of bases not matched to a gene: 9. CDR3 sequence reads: CASSLPGQGVNTEAFF. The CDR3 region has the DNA TGTGCCAGCAGTCTGCCGGGACAGGGAGTAAACACTGAAGCTTTCTTT.

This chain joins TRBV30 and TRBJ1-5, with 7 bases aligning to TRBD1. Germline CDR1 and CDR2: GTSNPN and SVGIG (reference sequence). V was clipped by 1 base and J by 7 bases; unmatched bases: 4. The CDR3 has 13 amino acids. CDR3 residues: CAWSEDRVQPQHF. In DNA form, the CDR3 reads TGTGCCTGGAGTGAAGACAGGGTCCAGCCCCAGCATTTT.

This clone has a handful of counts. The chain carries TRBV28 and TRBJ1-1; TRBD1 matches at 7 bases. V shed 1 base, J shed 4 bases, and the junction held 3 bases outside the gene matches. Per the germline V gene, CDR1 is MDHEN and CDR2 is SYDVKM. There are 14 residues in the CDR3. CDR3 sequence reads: CASSLSPGGTEAFF. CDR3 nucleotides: TGTGCCAGCAGTTTATCCCCAGGGGGCACTGAAGCTTTCTTT.

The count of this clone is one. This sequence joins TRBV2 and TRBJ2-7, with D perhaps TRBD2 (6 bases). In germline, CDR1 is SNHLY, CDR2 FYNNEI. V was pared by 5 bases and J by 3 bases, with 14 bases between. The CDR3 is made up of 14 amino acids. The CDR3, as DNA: TGTGCCAGCAGTTCTGAGGGAGGAGGCTACGAGCAGTACTTC. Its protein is CASSSEGGGYEQYF. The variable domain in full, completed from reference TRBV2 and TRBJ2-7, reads EPEVTQTPSHQVTQMGQEVILRCVPISNHLYFYWYRQILGQKVEFLVSFYNNEISEKSEIFDDQFSVERPDGSNFTLKIRSTKLEDSAMYFCASSSEGGGYEQYFGPGTRLTVT.

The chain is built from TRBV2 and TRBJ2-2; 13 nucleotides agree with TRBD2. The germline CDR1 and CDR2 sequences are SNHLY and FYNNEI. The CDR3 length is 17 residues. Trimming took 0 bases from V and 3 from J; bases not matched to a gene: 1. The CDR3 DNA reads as TGTGCCAGCAGTGAAGCTGGACTAGCGGGAGACACCGGGGAGCTGTTTTTT. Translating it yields CASSEAGLAGDTGELFF.

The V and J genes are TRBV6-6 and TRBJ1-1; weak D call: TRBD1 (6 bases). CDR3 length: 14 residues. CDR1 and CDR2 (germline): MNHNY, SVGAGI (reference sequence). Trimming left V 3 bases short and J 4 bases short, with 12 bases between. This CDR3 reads CASSYTGFTTEAFF. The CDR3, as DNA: TGTGCCAGCAGTTATACAGGGTTTACCACTGAAGCTTTCTTT.

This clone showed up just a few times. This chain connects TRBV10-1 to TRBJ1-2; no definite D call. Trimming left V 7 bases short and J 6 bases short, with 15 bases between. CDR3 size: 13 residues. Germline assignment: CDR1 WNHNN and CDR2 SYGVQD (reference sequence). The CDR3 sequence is CASIPSGINGYTF. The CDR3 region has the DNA TGCGCCAGCATCCCGAGCGGCATTAATGGCTACACCTTC.

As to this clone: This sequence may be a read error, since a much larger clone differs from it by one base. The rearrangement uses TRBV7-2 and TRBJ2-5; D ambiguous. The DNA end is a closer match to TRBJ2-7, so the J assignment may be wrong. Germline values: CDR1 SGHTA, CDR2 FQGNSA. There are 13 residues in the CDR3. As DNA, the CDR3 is TGTGCCAGCAGCTTAGCGGGTGGCTACGAGCAGTACTTC. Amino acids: CASSLAGGYEQYF.

The CDR3 spells CASGGQFYEQYF. The DNA for the CDR3 is TGTGCCAGCGGAGGACAGTTCTACGAGCAGTACTTC. V and J are TRBV2 and TRBJ2-5; perhaps TRBD1 as D (6 bases). The closer fit of TRBJ2-7 to the DNA end suggests the J call may be wrong. The germline gives CDR1 SNHLY, CDR2 FYNNEI. The CDR3 length is 12 residues.

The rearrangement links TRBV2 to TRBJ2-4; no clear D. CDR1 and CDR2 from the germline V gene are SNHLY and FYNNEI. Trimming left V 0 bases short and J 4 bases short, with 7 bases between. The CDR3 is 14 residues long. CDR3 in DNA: TGTGCCAGCAGTGAAGCTGTACAGAAAAACATTCAGTACTTC. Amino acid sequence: CASSEAVQKNIQYF.

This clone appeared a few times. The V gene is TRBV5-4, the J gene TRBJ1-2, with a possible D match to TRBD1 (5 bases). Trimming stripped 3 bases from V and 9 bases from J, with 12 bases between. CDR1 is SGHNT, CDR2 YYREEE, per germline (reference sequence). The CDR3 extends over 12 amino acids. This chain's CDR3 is CASSWGGSSYTF. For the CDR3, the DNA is TGTGCCAGCAGCTGGGGCGGGAGTAGCTACACCTTC.

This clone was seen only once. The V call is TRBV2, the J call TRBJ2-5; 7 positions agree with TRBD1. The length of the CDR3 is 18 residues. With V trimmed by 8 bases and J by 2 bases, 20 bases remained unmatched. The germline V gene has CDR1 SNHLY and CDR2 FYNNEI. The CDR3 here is CASEPLGQIGVGQETQYF. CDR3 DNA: TGTGCCAGCGAGCCTTTGGGACAGATAGGCGTCGGTCAAGAGACCCAGTACTTC. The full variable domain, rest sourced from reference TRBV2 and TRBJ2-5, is EPEVTQTPSHQVTQMGQEVILRCVPISNHLYFYWYRQILGQKVEFLVSFYNNEISEKSEIFDDQFSVERPDGSNFTLKIRSTKLEDSAMYFCASEPLGQIGVGQETQYFGPGTRLLVL.

The CDR3 sequence is CASSLALQEQYF. CDR3 nucleotide sequence: TGTGCCAGCAGCTTAGCACTCCAGGAGCAGTACTTC. The V gene is TRBV7-2, the J gene TRBJ2-5, with D uncertain. Germline loops: CDR1 SGHTA, CDR2 FQGNSA. The CDR3 covers 12 residues. V lost 0 bases, J lost 11 bases, and 10 bases lay in between.

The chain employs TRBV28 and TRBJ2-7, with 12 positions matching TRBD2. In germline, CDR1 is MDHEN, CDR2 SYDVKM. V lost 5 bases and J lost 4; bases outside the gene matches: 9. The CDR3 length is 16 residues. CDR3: CASSATPTSGRYEQYF. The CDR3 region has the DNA TGTGCCAGCAGTGCCACCCCGACTAGCGGGAGATACGAGCAGTACTTC.

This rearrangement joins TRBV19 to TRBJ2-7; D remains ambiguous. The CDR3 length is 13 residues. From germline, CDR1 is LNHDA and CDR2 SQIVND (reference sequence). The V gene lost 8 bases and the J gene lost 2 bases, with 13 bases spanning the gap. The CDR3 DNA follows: TGTGCCAGTCGAGGCACGTCGACCTACGAGCAGTACTTC. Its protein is CASRGTSTYEQYF.

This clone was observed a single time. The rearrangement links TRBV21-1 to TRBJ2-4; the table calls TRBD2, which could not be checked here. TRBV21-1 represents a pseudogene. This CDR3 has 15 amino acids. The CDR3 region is CASKTPRWVKNIQYF. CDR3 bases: TGTGCCAGCAAGACCCCTAGATGGGTCAAAAACATTCAGTACTTC.

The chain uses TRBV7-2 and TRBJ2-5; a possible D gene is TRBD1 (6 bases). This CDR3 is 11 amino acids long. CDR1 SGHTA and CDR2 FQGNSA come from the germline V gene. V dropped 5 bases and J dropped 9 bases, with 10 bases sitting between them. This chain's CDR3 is CASSQQGPQYF. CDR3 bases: TGTGCCAGCAGCCAACAGGGCCCCCAGTACTTC.